This T cell receptor (beta chain) was retrieved from a study of lymphopenia after photon versus proton radiotherapy. CDR1 is SNHLY and CDR2 is FYNNEI in the germline V gene. V shed 6 bases and J shed 1 base, with 16 bases lying between them. The CDR3 loop spans 15 amino acids. TCRdb's table, derived via immunoSEQ multiplex PCR, lists solely in-frame clones and lacks some. The table shows over 25,000 clones, with approximately 87% occurring only once. Study-wide findings and caveats: Under photons, naive T cells and diversity fell while effector/memory populations rose.

Notes on this clone: Its antigen is unidentified.

The source of this sequence is a woman between 65 and 79 years old with pancreatic cancer. Sequencing was performed on peripheral blood, taken from a patient treated with proton-based radiotherapy. The gene calls are TRBV2 and TRBJ2-7, with D perhaps assigned TRBD1 or TRBD2 (6 bases each). The CDR3 DNA reads as TGTGCCAGCAGCGAGGGGCAGGGGACTTCCTACGAGCAGTACTTC. It is translated as CASSEGQGTSYEQYF.